A selection of T cell receptor beta chains follows, all from one sample in a study of OX40 agonist ivuxolimab in advanced cancers. Clones were read by immunoSEQ multiplex PCR, and TCRdb kept only the in-frame ones, dropping some. The sample holds tens of thousands of clones; about 92% are singletons and the top ten take roughly 9.7%. This material consisted of CD4+ or CD8+ T cells sorted from blood, taken in a trial of the OX40 agonist ivuxolimab. Receptors originate from an adult with an advanced solid tumor such as melanoma, head and neck, liver or kidney cancer. Each CDR3 is given with its conserved first and last residue. Fields, in order: D gene, CDR3 length, J gene, V gene, clone size, CDR3 protein, CDR3 DNA. D genes are given only for firm matches. A row's size may be missing; if present it is once, few, many or a size class.

D gene: NA
CDR3 length: 10
J gene: TRBJ1-1
V gene: TRBV29-1
clone size: few
CDR3 protein: CSADNTEAFF
CDR3 DNA: TGCAGCGCGGATAACACTGAAGCTTTCTTT

D gene: TRBD2
CDR3 length: 17
J gene: TRBJ2-3
V gene: TRBV4-3
clone size: NA
CDR3 protein: CASSQDRSSGGENTQYF
CDR3 DNA: TGCGCCAGCAGCCAAGATAGGTCTAGCGGGGGGGAAAATACGCAGTATTTT

D gene: NA
CDR3 length: 15
J gene: TRBJ2-1
V gene: TRBV13
clone size: NA
CDR3 protein: CASSAPTDSYNEQFF
CDR3 DNA: TGTGCCAGCAGCGCCCCGACAGACTCCTACAATGAGCAGTTCTTC

D gene: TRBD2
CDR3 length: 18
J gene: TRBJ2-1
V gene: TRBV9
clone size: NA
CDR3 protein: CASNRDRGLAGGWNEQFF
CDR3 DNA: TGTGCCAGCAACCGTGACCGTGGGCTAGCGGGGGGCTGGAATGAGCAGTTCTTC

D gene: TRBD1
CDR3 length: 15
J gene: TRBJ2-7
V gene: TRBV6-5
clone size: NA
CDR3 protein: CASSYEQGGGYEQYF
CDR3 DNA: TGTGCCAGCAGTTACGAACAGGGGGGTGGCTACGAGCAGTACTTC

D gene: NA
CDR3 length: 13
J gene: TRBJ2-1
V gene: TRBV7-6
clone size: NA
CDR3 protein: CASSLSGYNEQFF
CDR3 DNA: TGTGCCAGCAGCTTATCCGGGTACAATGAGCAGTTCTTC

D gene: TRBD1
CDR3 length: 15
J gene: TRBJ1-6
V gene: TRBV27
clone size: NA
CDR3 protein: CASSFGTGNNSPLHF
CDR3 DNA: TGTGCCAGCAGTTTTGGGACAGGGAATAATTCACCCCTCCACTTT

D gene: TRBD2
CDR3 length: 16
J gene: TRBJ2-1
V gene: TRBV19
clone size: NA
CDR3 protein: CASSMLAGGPYNEQFF
CDR3 DNA: TGTGCCAGTAGTATGTTAGCGGGGGGACCCTACAATGAGCAGTTCTTC

D gene: NA
CDR3 length: 15
J gene: TRBJ2-1
V gene: TRBV7-3
clone size: once
CDR3 protein: CASSLLVGAYNEQFF
CDR3 DNA: TGTGCCAGCAGCTTACTCGTCGGGGCCTACAATGAGCAGTTCTTC

D gene: TRBD1
CDR3 length: 18
J gene: TRBJ2-2
V gene: TRBV5-8
clone size: NA
CDR3 protein: CASSLLSRGLKGTGELFF
CDR3 DNA: TGTGCCAGCAGCTTGTTGTCCAGGGGGCTTAAAGGGACCGGGGAGCTGTTTTTT

D gene: NA
CDR3 length: 15
J gene: TRBJ1-5
V gene: TRBV5-6
clone size: NA
CDR3 protein: CASSLARNGVQPQHF
CDR3 DNA: TGTGCCAGCAGCTTGGCCAGAAACGGGGTCCAGCCCCAGCATTTT

D gene: NA
CDR3 length: 13
J gene: TRBJ1-1
V gene: TRBV29-1
clone size: NA
CDR3 protein: CSVGGQKRTEAFF
CDR3 DNA: TGCAGCGTTGGGGGACAAAAAAGGACTGAAGCTTTCTTT

D gene: NA
CDR3 length: 17
J gene: TRBJ2-3
V gene: TRBV27
clone size: NA
CDR3 protein: CASSLSGGRGGTDTQYF
CDR3 DNA: TGTGCCAGCAGTTTATCGGGGGGGCGCGGGGGCACAGATACGCAGTATTTT

D gene: TRBD1
CDR3 length: 14
J gene: TRBJ2-7
V gene: TRBV29-1
clone size: NA
CDR3 protein: CSVEVGTGFYEQYF
CDR3 DNA: TGCAGCGTTGAAGTGGGGACAGGGTTTTACGAGCAGTACTTC

D gene: NA
CDR3 length: 15
J gene: TRBJ2-3
V gene: TRBV10-3
clone size: NA
CDR3 protein: CAISESSFKPDTQYF
CDR3 DNA: TGTGCCATCAGTGAGTCGTCCTTTAAACCAGATACGCAGTATTTT

D gene: TRBD1
CDR3 length: 16
J gene: TRBJ2-5
V gene: TRBV7-9
clone size: NA
CDR3 protein: CASSPAGTGREETQYF
CDR3 DNA: TGTGCCAGCAGCCCAGCGGGGACAGGGAGGGAAGAGACCCAGTACTTC

D gene: NA
CDR3 length: 12
J gene: TRBJ1-1
V gene: TRBV18
clone size: NA
CDR3 protein: CASSSGDTEAFF
CDR3 DNA: TGTGCCAGCTCATCGGGGGACACTGAAGCTTTCTTT

D gene: NA
CDR3 length: 14
J gene: TRBJ2-7
V gene: TRBV30
clone size: NA
CDR3 protein: CAWSWGGGGYEQYF
CDR3 DNA: TGTGCCTGGAGTTGGGGCGGTGGGGGCTACGAGCAGTACTTC

D gene: NA
CDR3 length: 15
J gene: TRBJ1-4
V gene: TRBV7-9
clone size: once
CDR3 protein: CASSQTWGGGEKLFF
CDR3 DNA: TGCGCCAGCAGCCAAACCTGGGGGGGAGGTGAAAAACTGTTTTTT

D gene: NA
CDR3 length: 14
J gene: TRBJ1-1
V gene: TRBV4-1
clone size: NA
CDR3 protein: CASSQPLGNTEAFF
CDR3 DNA: TGCGCCAGCAGCCAGCCACTGGGGAACACTGAAGCTTTCTTT

D gene: NA
CDR3 length: 14
J gene: TRBJ2-3
V gene: TRBV7-6
clone size: NA
CDR3 protein: CASSLMLESDTQYF
CDR3 DNA: TGTGCCAGCAGTCTAATGTTGGAGTCAGATACGCAGTATTTT

D gene: NA
CDR3 length: 14
J gene: TRBJ2-5
V gene: TRBV10-3
clone size: NA
CDR3 protein: CAIRQDTYQETQYF
CDR3 DNA: TGTGCCATCAGACAGGACACGTACCAAGAGACCCAGTACTTC

D gene: NA
CDR3 length: 14
J gene: TRBJ2-7
V gene: TRBV6-5
clone size: NA
CDR3 protein: CASSYFGASYEQYF
CDR3 DNA: TGTGCCAGCAGTTACTTTGGAGCCTCCTACGAGCAGTACTTC

D gene: NA
CDR3 length: 12
J gene: TRBJ2-1
V gene: TRBV5-1
clone size: NA
CDR3 protein: CASSLGPNEQFF
CDR3 DNA: TGCGCCAGCAGCTTGGGCCCTAATGAGCAGTTCTTC

D gene: TRBD1
CDR3 length: 13
J gene: TRBJ2-7
V gene: TRBV29-1
clone size: once
CDR3 protein: CSVKWTGTHEQYF
CDR3 DNA: TGCAGCGTTAAATGGACAGGGACGCACGAGCAGTACTTC